The rows below give T cell receptor beta chains drawn from one sample of a study of blood T cell repertoires in COVID-19. Assay used: immunoSEQ multiplex PCR; TCRdb lists only in-frame clones, some missing. The data hold about 87,000 clones, with about 85% observed a single time. Sample: peripheral blood. All receptors come from a woman at least 80 years old with COVID-19, enrolled during active disease. CDR3s include the opening cysteine and the closing phenylalanine or tryptophan. The D gene is left open where the match is weak. The size field is filled for only some rows; it gives once, few, many or a size class.

>-|-|TRBV19|TRBJ1-3
TGTGCCAGTAGCGGACTCGTAGGTGGAAACACCATATATTTT
CASSGLVGGNTIYF
>-|-|TRBV5-8|TRBJ2-1
TGTGCCAGCAGCTTGCGGGGGTGGGCCTACAATGAGCAGTTCTTC
CASSLRGWAYNEQFF
>-|few|TRBV4-1|TRBJ1-5
TGCGCCAGCAGCCAAGACTGGTCGACAGGTTATAGCAATCAGCCCCAGCATTTT
CASSQDWSTGYSNQPQHF
>TRBD1|-|TRBV19|TRBJ1-2
TGTGCCAGTAGTTTGGACAGGGGACCGTGGGGCTACACCTTC
CASSLDRGPWGYTF
>-|-|TRBV21-1|TRBJ1-1
TGTGCCAGCAGCGACCACAACAGGGGGCTCATGAACACTGAAGCTTTCTTT
CASSDHNRGLMNTEAFF
>TRBD2|-|TRBV18|TRBJ2-7
TGTGCCAGCTCCCAAGGACTAGCGGGATCTATTAACTCCTACGAGCAGTACTTC
CASSQGLAGSINSYEQYF
>-|-|TRBV3-1/TRBV3-2|TRBJ2-2
TGTGCCAGCCGCGGGTCCGGGGAGCTGTTTTTT
CASRGSGELFF
>TRBD1|-|TRBV18|TRBJ1-2
TGTGCCAGCTCACCATTCCGGGACAGGGTTGGTAACTATGGCTACACCTTC
CASSPFRDRVGNYGYTF
>-|-|TRBV18|TRBJ2-3
TGTGCCAGCTCACCGGTACAGCTCAGCACAGATACGCAGTATTTT
CASSPVQLSTDTQYF
>-|once|TRBV18|TRBJ2-2
TGTGCCAGCTCACCACCTAAGTACCCAGAGAACACCGGGGAGCTGTTTTTT
CASSPPKYPENTGELFF
>-|-|TRBV27|TRBJ1-5
TGTGCCAGCAGTCCACTAGGAGAAGGCGGCAATCAGCCCCAGCATTTT
CASSPLGEGGNQPQHF
>TRBD1|-|TRBV7-3|TRBJ1-2
TGTGCCAGCAGAAACATTAGTTCGGGACAGGGAACTAACTATGGCTACACCTTC
CASRNISSGQGTNYGYTF
>-|-|TRBV14|TRBJ2-7
TGTGCCAGCAGCCAATCGGTTATCGATGGCGAGCAGTACTTC
CASSQSVIDGEQYF
>-|-|TRBV6-2/TRBV6-3|TRBJ2-7
TGTGCCAGCAGTGACAAGCGGAGGACCCCCCACGAGCAGTACTTC
CASSDKRRTPHEQYF